The T cell receptor beta chain under discussion was sequenced for a study of blood T cell repertoires in COVID-19 (dated by TCRdb to about 2020). Concerning the study at large: Collaborator samples came from the United States, Italy and Spain and covered acute and convalescent phases of COVID-19. The material from the prospective study consisted of cDNA or gDNA derived from T cells, B-cell-depleted T cells, or PBMCs. Subjects who had been exposed to COVID-19, were actively infected with it, or had recovered from it provided the deeply sampled blood TCRbeta repertoires that made up the dataset. A freely available public database, intended as a resource for researchers studying the immune response to SARS-CoV-2, is where the repertoires were released. The samples were drawn from the first 160 participants of the ongoing ImmuneRACE study and from 1,254 subjects provided by 6 global collaborators. A de-identified subject ID, COVID-19 status, age in years and sex were almost always included in the sample metadata. Where available, HLA class I and class II types were obtained from metadata supplied by the sample provider rather than from assay-based typing.

Enrolling through a virtual design, the prospective study's participants ranged in age from roughly 18 to 95 years and lived across some 22 United States geographic areas. Cohort assignment in the prospective study relied on participant-reported clinical history from a screening survey and a study questionnaire. ImmuneRACE Cohort 3 recovered participants were defined by two consecutive negative NP/OP PCR tests, healthcare professional clearance, or symptom resolution. In the prospective study, whole blood, serum and a nasopharyngeal or oropharyngeal swab were collected from each participant by mobile phlebotomists. Prospective study participants could optionally give additional blood draws and questionnaires over an approximately two-month period. Blood samples from the prospective study were shipped frozen or at room temperature prior to DNA extraction. On the study overall, not on this receptor specifically: Clinical and demographic metadata were provided uncurated, with the amount varying by source and participant.

As to this clone: The clone's antigen remains unknown. No quality values exist for individual bases; no much larger clone is one base distant.

The trim is 0 bases for V and 2 bases for J, with a gap of 8 bases between the germline ends. Including the terminal cysteine and phenylalanine, the CDR3 comprises 14 residues. Of the read, only the CDR3 DNA is kept; its 42 bases are in frame from base 1. The germline V gene yields SGHDT for CDR1 and YYEEEE for CDR2. TCRbeta CDR3 regions were amplified from genomic DNA by means of the immunoSEQ Assay, a bias-controlled multiplex PCR. In the paper's pipeline: The number of nucleated cells in each sample was estimated from the amplification of reference gene primers within the assay. To quantify the absolute abundance of each unique TCRbeta CDR3 rearrangement, sequence reads were collapsed and filtered. For each sample, productive Simpson clonality was calculated as the square root of Simpson's diversity index across productive rearrangements. TCRdb took this table from immuneACCESS and kept in-frame rearrangements with V and J called. Such tables lack part of the clones; where checked against another copy, unresolved V genes explain under half of the gap, and the rest is unexplained. D and trimming were read from the DNA, whereas the V and J calls and clone size are those reported in that table. The sample table lists approximately 290,000 clones, approximately 83% of them with a count of one. Of the sample, approximately 4.2% is held by the ten largest clones.

Rearrangement joined TRBV5-6 to TRBJ2-5, and perhaps TRBD2 as D gene, on 6 matching bases. The specimen was PBMCs or T cells enriched from blood (not recorded which). The sequence derives from a woman aged 30 to 39 who had recovered from COVID-19. The CDR3 is CASSLAGGQETQYF. The nucleotide sequence is given as TGTGCCAGCAGCTTGGCCGGAGGGCAAGAGACCCAGTACTTC.